The TCR beta chain under discussion was sequenced for a study of OX40 agonist ivuxolimab in advanced cancers. Looking at the study overall: Intravenous ivuxolimab at 0.01 to 10 mg/kg was given to patients every 2 weeks.

Collection of blood occurred at baseline, at cycle 4 day 1, and at cycle 7 day 1. Details on this clone: One junction end disagrees with the germline gene, perhaps due to a read error.

Clones were sequenced by immunoSEQ multiplex PCR, and TCRdb holds only the in-frame ones, with some missing. The table shows 40,000 to 50,000 clones, with more than 80% occurring only once. The clonotype was recovered from an adult with an advanced solid tumor such as melanoma, head and neck, liver or kidney cancer. The sample was CD4+ or CD8+ T cells sorted from blood, taken in a trial of the OX40 agonist ivuxolimab.

The CDR3 region is CASSKRDRGNAEAFF. The CDR3 bases are TGTGCCAGTAGTAAGAGGGACAGGGGGAACGCTGAAGCTTTCTTT. This sequence joins TRBV19 and TRBJ1-1; 11 bases are a match to TRBD1. Germline lookup yields CDR1 LNHDA and CDR2 SQIVND (reference sequence). The length of the CDR3 is 15 residues.